This T cell receptor beta chain was captured in a study of tumor-infiltrating lymphocytes in localized non-small cell lung cancer. Measured with immunoSEQ multiplex PCR; TCRdb has only the in-frame clones, and not every one. The data contain about 3,100 clones, approximately 65% of them seen just once; the ten biggest clones take up approximately 18%. Comments on this clone: Its antigen is not known.

With 5 bases removed from V and 3 bases from J, the gap between germline ends came to 19 bases. CDR1 and CDR2 (germline): LNHDA, SQIVND (reference sequence). The CDR3 totals 16 residues. Whole-study findings and limits: Only some patients had TCR sequencing, depending on available tissue. Compared with uninvolved lung, tumors showed higher T cell infiltration by TCRbeta sequencing.

This sequence joins TRBV19 and TRBJ1-1, with D possibly matching TRBD1 (5 bases). The receptor comes from a human donor with non-small cell lung cancer. Sequencing was done on a sample of uninvolved lung tissue not adjacent to the tumor. This CDR3 reads CASSPTMTVPDTEAFF. CDR3 nucleotide sequence: TGTGCCAGTAGTCCTACAATGACAGTCCCGGACACTGAAGCTTTCTTT.